The source of this T cell receptor (beta chain) is a study of OX40 agonist ivuxolimab in advanced cancers. The method was immunoSEQ multiplex PCR; TCRdb's version includes in-frame clones alone and lacks a portion of them. The data show some 64,000 clones, around 93% seen once. This CDR3 is built from 14 residues. In germline, CDR1 is MNHEY, CDR2 SVGAGI. The germline V and J ends were trimmed by 5 bases and 1 base, with 10 bases remaining between them. Study conclusions and caveats: At 0.1 to 3.0 mg/kg and by week 6, clonal expansion occurred in CD4+ and CD8+ blood T cells. In general, CD8+ T cells held more expanded clones than CD4+ did, on average.

Of note for this clone: Its antigen is undetermined.

The sample in question was CD4+ or CD8+ T cells sorted from blood, obtained in a trial of the OX40 agonist ivuxolimab. V usage is TRBV6-5 and J usage is TRBJ2-3, with a weak D call TRBD1 (6 bases). The receptor's source is an adult with an advanced solid tumor such as melanoma, head and neck, liver or kidney cancer. This CDR3 is CASSVTGRTDTQYF. In DNA form, the CDR3 reads TGTGCCAGCAGTGTGACAGGTCGCACAGATACGCAGTATTTT.